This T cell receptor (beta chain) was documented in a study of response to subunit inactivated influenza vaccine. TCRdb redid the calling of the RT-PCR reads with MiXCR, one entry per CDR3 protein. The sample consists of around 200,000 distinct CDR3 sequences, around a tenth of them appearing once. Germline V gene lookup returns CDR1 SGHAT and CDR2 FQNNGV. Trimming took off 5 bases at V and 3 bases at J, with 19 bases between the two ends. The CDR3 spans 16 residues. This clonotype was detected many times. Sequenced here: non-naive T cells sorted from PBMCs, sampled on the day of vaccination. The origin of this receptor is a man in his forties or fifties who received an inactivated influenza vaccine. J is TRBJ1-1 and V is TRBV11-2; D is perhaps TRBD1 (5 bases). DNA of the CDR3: TGTGCCAGCAGCCCACAGTGGGGCCTGGAGGACACTGAAGCTTTCTTT. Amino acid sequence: CASSPQWGLEDTEAFF.